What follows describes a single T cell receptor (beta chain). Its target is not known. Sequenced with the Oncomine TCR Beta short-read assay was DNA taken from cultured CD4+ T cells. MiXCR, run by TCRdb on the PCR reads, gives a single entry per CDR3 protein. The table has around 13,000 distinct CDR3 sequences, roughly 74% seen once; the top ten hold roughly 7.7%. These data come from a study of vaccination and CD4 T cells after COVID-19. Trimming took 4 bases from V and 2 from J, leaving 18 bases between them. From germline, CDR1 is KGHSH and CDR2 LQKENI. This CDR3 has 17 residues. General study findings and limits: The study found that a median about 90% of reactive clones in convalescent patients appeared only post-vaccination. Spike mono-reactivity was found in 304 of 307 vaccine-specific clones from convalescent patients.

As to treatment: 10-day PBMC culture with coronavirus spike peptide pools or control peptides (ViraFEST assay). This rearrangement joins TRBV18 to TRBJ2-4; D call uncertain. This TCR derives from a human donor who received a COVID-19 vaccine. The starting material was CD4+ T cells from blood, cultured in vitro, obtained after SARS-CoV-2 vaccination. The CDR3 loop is CASSLVPASASKNIQYF. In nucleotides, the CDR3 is TGTGCCAGCTCACTCGTCCCCGCTAGTGCGTCCAAAAACATTCAGTACTTC.